The entry below gives a single TCR beta chain sequence along with its context. Antigen: not known. This record belongs to a study of cytomegalovirus exposure and HLA in healthy donors. Study in general: The use of the same platform for the 120 validation repertoires and the 550 to 700 first-cohort repertoires was reported by a later analysis. Findings and limits, study-wide: The tendency of first-cohort TCR clusters to co-occur in the roughly 130 validation repertoires emerged from a later analysis. Specificity of a few CMV-associated chains for CMV antigens was verified in vitro.

Produced via immunoSEQ multiplex PCR; TCRdb's table is partial and in-frame only. This sample yields tens of thousands of clones, of which roughly 91% are seen a single time; about 2.2% belongs to the top ten. This CDR3 comprises 14 residues. V was cut by 4 bases and J by 0 bases, with 10 bases left in between. Germline CDR1 and CDR2: MNHNY and SVGAGI (reference sequence). This sequence originates from a man under 40 in good health and CMV-seronegative. Sequenced input: PBMCs. The chain uses TRBV6-6 and TRBJ2-7; D possibly corresponds to TRBD1 (6 bases). CDR3 DNA sequence: TGTGCCAGCAGTTCTCAGGGGAGCTCCTACGAGCAGTACTTC. Translated, it gives CASSSQGSSYEQYF.